Shown below are 21 T cell receptor beta chains from a single sample sequenced in a study of shared clonotypes between healthy human individuals. The table came from immunoSEQ multiplex PCR; TCRdb's copy has only in-frame clones and leaves some out. The repertoire holds over a million clones, with 70% to 80% as singletons. Sequenced sample: memory CD4+ T cells from PBMCs. The subset here: CD45RA-negative fraction. The receptors shown here come from a young man in good health. Some clones in this sample may be carry-over from other donors' samples.

This CDR3 reads CASSLLGTSTDTQYF. CDR3 in DNA: TGTGCCAGCAGCTTACTCGGGACTAGTACAGATACGCAGTATTTT. This chain connects TRBV7-3 to TRBJ2-3, with TRBD2 matching 8 bases. Unmatched junction bases numbered 4, after V lost 2 bases and J lost 3 bases. This CDR3 is 15 amino acids long. Germline lookup yields CDR1 SGHTA and CDR2 FQGTGA.

The chain is built from TRBV10-3 and TRBJ1-1; D gene uncertain. The V end lost 2 bases, the J end lost 0 bases, and 13 bases lay between the germline ends. CDR3 length: 16 residues. From germline, CDR1 is ENHRY and CDR2 SYGVKD. The CDR3 protein is CAISEIGSLMNTEAFF. The DNA for the CDR3 is TGTGCCATCAGTGAGATCGGGTCCCTTATGAACACTGAAGCTTTCTTT.

The V call is TRBV7-6, the J call TRBJ2-2; 11 bases are a match to TRBD2. In germline, CDR1 is SGHVS, CDR2 FNYEAQ. The CDR3 contains 15 residues. The junction had 4 bases not matched to a gene; V was cut back by 5 bases and J by 5 bases. CDR3 region: CASSQGLAETGELFF. CDR3 sequence (DNA): TGTGCCAGCAGCCAGGGACTAGCGGAAACCGGGGAGCTGTTTTTT. Full variable domain (missing parts from reference TRBV7-6 and TRBJ2-2): GAGVSQSPRYKVTKRGQDVALRCDPISGHVSLYWYRQALGQGPEFLTYFNYEAQQDKSGLPNDRFSAERPEGSISTLTIQRTEQRDSAMYRCASSQGLAETGELFFGEGSRLTVL.

Points on this clone: It may be a read error: a sequence one base away is much more abundant. J is TRBJ1-2 and V is TRBV5-6; TRBD1 matches 7 bases. CDR1 is SGHDT and CDR2 is YYEEEE in the germline V gene. Trimming took 7 bases from V and 0 from J; bases not matched to a gene: 6. The CDR3 is 14 residues long. Here the CDR3 DNA reads TGTGCCAGCGACCCGACAGGGTCTAACTATGGCTACACCTTC. Amino acid sequence: CASDPTGSNYGYTF.

On this clone: Just one base apart from a much larger clone, this may be a read error. The chain has TRBV29-1 and TRBJ1-2, with D uncertain. Germline CDR1 reads SQVTM; CDR2 reads ANQGSEA. The CDR3 contains 11 residues. Between the trimmed V and J ends, which lost 7 bases and 2 bases, there was a span of 8 bases. In DNA, the CDR3 is TGCAGCGCGGGAGGCAACTATGGCTACACCTTC. This encodes CSAGGNYGYTF.

Regarding this clone: A much larger clone differs by one base, so this may be a read error. The J gene is TRBJ2-5, the V gene TRBV6-5; TRBD1 is a possible D gene (6 bases). The CDR3 has 14 amino acids. Germline CDR1 MNHEY, CDR2 SVGAGI. CDR3 in DNA: TGTGCCAACAGTTACTCCTGGACAGTAGAGACCCAGTACTTC. Encoded protein: CANSYSWTVETQYF.

In DNA form, the CDR3 reads TGTGCCATCAGTGAGAGGTCTGGGGCCAACGTCCTGACTTTC. It translates to CAISERSGANVLTF. V gene TRBV10-3 combines with J gene TRBJ2-6; D remains unclear. CDR1 and CDR2 from the germline V gene are ENHRY and SYGVKD. The CDR3 has 14 residues. V was cut by 2 bases and J by 1 base, with 3 bases left in between.

This chain links TRBV11-3 with TRBJ2-3; D might be TRBD1 or TRBD2, each matching 6 bases. There are 17 residues in the CDR3. Between the trimmed V and J ends, which lost 3 bases and 2 bases, there was a span of 18 bases. Per germline, CDR1 SGHNT and CDR2 YENEEA. The CDR3 DNA sequence: TGTGCCAGCAGCTTTTCCGAGGGGGAGGACCACACAGATACGCAGTATTTT. It codes for CASSFSEGEDHTDTQYF.

The V call is TRBV25-1, the J call TRBJ2-5; 11 bases agree with TRBD2. CDR1 is MGHDK and CDR2 is SYGVNS in the germline V gene. V gave up 6 bases and J gave up 5 bases; unmatched junction bases: 8. This CDR3 has 15 amino acids. CDR3 residues: CASSPGTSGGETQYF. The CDR3 coding sequence is TGTGCCAGCAGCCCCGGGACTAGCGGTGGGGAGACCCAGTACTTC.

This clone was recorded only once. The rearrangement links TRBV11-3 to TRBJ2-5, with a weak D call TRBD1 (7 bases). CDR3 length: 14 amino acids. Trimming took off 5 bases at V and 2 bases at J, with 12 bases between the two ends. Germline values: CDR1 SGHNT, CDR2 YENEEA. Here the CDR3 reads CASSPAGQQETQYF. The CDR3 bases are TGTGCCAGCAGCCCGGCGGGACAGCAAGAGACCCAGTACTTC.

The chain carries TRBV29-1 and TRBJ2-7, with D tentatively TRBD1 or TRBD2 (6 bases each). With 4 bases removed from V and 6 bases from J, the gap between germline ends came to 25 bases. The CDR3 totals 16 residues. Germline V gene data show CDR1 as SQVTM and CDR2 as ANQGSEA. Here the CDR3 reads CSVGGFGRDNLPEQYF. In nucleotides, the CDR3 is TGCAGCGTTGGGGGTTTCGGGCGGGACAATCTCCCCGAGCAGTACTTC.

The V and J genes are TRBV7-2 and TRBJ2-3; TRBD2 agrees at 8 bases. The V gene end was trimmed by 5 bases and the J gene end by 1 base; junction bases not matched to a gene: 2. The germline V gene encodes CDR1 SGHTA and CDR2 FQGNSA. This CDR3 is 14 amino acids long. This chain's CDR3 is CASSPGGGTDTQYF. Written as DNA, the CDR3 is TGTGCCAGCAGCCCCGGGGGGGGCACAGATACGCAGTATTTT.

The chain uses TRBV10-3 and TRBJ1-1; D may be TRBD1 (6 bases). The CDR3 extends over 15 amino acids. Deletions cut 10 bases from V and 4 bases from J, with 22 bases between. CDR1 and CDR2 (germline): ENHRY, SYGVKD. As DNA, the CDR3 is TGTGCCACTCGGGGTTTTCAGGGGATGGGCACTGAAGCTTTCTTT. It translates to CATRGFQGMGTEAFF.

For this clone: This may be a read error, as it is one base from a much larger clone. The same CDR3 can be traced to other DNA sequences in this sample. This rearrangement joins TRBV11-2 to TRBJ1-2; 7 bases fit TRBD1. The CDR3 has 13 residues. V lost 5 bases, J lost 2 bases, and 2 bases stayed unmatched. Germline CDR1 is SGHAT and CDR2 is FQNNGV. CDR3 nucleotide sequence: TGTGCCAGCAGCCCGGACAGGAACTATGGCTACACCTTC. Translation gives CASSPDRNYGYTF.

This chain uses TRBV5-1 with TRBJ2-5; D gene ambiguous. The V and J ends lost 2 bases and 2 bases respectively, with 7 bases between them. The germline V gene has CDR1 SGHRS and CDR2 YFSETQ. CDR3 length: 13 amino acids. CDR3 DNA sequence: TGCGCCAGCAGCTTTGATCTTCAAGAGACCCAGTACTTC. Translating gives CASSFDLQETQYF.

This clone was observed a single time. The chain couples TRBV5-1 to TRBJ2-7, with D uncertain. This CDR3 has 14 residues. CDR1 and CDR2 (germline): SGHRS, YFSETQ. V was cut by 1 base and J by 0 bases, with 8 bases left in between. The CDR3 protein is CASSLNTRSYEQYF. CDR3 coding DNA: TGCGCCAGCAGCTTGAACACCCGCTCCTACGAGCAGTACTTC.

This clone was counted once. This chain uses TRBV29-1 with TRBJ1-4, with D perhaps TRBD1 (6 bases). V was trimmed by 3 bases and J by 7 bases, leaving 12 bases between them. This CDR3 contains 13 residues. Germline loops: CDR1 SQVTM, CDR2 ANQGSEA. CDR3: CSVDGGLGEKLFF. Written as DNA, the CDR3 is TGCAGCGTTGACGGGGGGCTTGGTGAAAAACTGTTTTTT.

This rearrangement joins TRBV10-3 to TRBJ1-1; 8 positions match TRBD1. Germline V lookup: CDR1 ENHRY, CDR2 SYGVKD. Unmatched junction bases numbered 12, after V lost 11 bases and J lost 1 base. The CDR3 runs to 15 residues. CDR3 protein: CASGPGQGPNTEAFF. CDR3 sequence (DNA): TGTGCCTCGGGACCCGGACAGGGACCGAACACTGAAGCTTTCTTT.

This clone was detected only a few times. At one boundary the junction diverges from the germline segment, which might be a read error. The rearrangement joins TRBV15 to TRBJ2-5, with D perhaps TRBD1 (5 bases). Looked up from germline, CDR1 is LNHNV and CDR2 is YYDKDF (reference sequence). This CDR3 spans 12 amino acids. The CDR3 bases are TGTGCCACCAGCAGAGATGGGGCCTTTCCGGACTTC. Protein: CATSRDGAFPDF. The variable domain in full, with the rest retrieved from reference TRBV15 and TRBJ2-5, is DAMVIQNPRYQVTQFGKPVTLSCSQTLNHNVMYWYQQKSSQAPKLLFHYYDKDFNNEADTPDNFQSRRPNTSFCFLDIRSPGLGDTAMYLCATSRDGAFPDFGPGTRLLVL.

The table lists this clone with a count of one. CDR3 DNA: TGTGCCGCTGAGACCCAGTACTTC. It translates to CAAETQYF. This chain links TRBV30 with TRBJ2-5; D unresolved. Between the trimmed V and J ends, which lost 8 bases and 5 bases, there was a span of 3 bases. The CDR3 contains 8 residues. The germline V gene has CDR1 GTSNPN and CDR2 SVGIG (reference sequence).

The rearrangement joins TRBV7-2 to TRBJ1-1; tentative D call: TRBD1 (6 bases). V was pared by 1 base and J by 11 bases, with 11 bases between. The CDR3 has 12 residues. Germline assignment: CDR1 SGHTA and CDR2 FQGNSA. CDR3 amino acids: CASSLDGGHAFF. CDR3 nucleotide sequence: TGTGCCAGCAGCTTAGACGGGGGACACGCTTTCTTT.